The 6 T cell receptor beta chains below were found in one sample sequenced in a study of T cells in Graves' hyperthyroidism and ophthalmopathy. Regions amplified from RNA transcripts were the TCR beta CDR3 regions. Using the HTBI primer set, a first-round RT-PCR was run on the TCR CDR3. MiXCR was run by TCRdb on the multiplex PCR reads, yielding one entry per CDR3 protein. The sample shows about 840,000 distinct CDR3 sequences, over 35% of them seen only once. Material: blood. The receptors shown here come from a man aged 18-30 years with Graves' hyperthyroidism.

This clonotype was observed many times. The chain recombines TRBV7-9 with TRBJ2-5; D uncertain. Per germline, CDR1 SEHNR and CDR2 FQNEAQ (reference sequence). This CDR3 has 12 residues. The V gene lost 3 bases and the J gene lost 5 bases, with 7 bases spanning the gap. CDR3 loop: CASSLAWETQYF. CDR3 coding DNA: TGTGCCAGCAGCTTGGCGTGGGAGACCCAGTACTTC.

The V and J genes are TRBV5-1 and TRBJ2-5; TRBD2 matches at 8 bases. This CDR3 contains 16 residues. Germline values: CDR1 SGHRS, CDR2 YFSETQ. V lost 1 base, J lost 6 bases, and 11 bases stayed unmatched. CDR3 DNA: TGCGCCAGCAGCTTGTCATCCGGGGGGGCCGGAAAGACCCAGTACTTC. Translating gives CASSLSSGGAGKTQYF.

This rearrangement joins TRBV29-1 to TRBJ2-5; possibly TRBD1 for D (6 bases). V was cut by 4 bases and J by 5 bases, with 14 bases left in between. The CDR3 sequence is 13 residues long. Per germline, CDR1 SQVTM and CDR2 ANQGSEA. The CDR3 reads CSVGGGKGETQYF. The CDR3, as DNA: TGCAGCGTTGGAGGGGGAAAGGGGGAGACCCAGTACTTC.

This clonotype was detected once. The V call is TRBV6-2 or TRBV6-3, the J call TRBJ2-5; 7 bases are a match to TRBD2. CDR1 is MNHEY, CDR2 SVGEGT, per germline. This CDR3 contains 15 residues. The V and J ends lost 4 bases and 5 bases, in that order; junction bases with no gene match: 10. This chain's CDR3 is CASSFATSSVETQYF. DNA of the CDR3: TGTGCCAGCAGTTTCGCGACTAGCAGTGTGGAGACCCAGTACTTC.

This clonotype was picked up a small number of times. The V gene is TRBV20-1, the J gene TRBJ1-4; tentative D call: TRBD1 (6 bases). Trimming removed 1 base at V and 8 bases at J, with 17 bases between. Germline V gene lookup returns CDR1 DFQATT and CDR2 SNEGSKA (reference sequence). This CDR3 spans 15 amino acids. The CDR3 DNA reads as TGCAGTGCTAGAGTTGTGGCAGGGGTAGGCGAAAAACTGTTTTTT. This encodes CSARVVAGVGEKLFF.

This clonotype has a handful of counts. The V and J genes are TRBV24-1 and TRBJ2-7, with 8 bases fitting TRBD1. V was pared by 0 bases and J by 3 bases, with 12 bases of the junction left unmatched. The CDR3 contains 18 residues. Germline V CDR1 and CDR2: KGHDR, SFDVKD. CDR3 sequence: CATSDLSRGHLNGYEQYF. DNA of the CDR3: TGTGCCACCAGTGATTTGAGCAGGGGGCATTTGAACGGCTACGAGCAGTACTTC.